Described below is a single TCR beta chain sequence and its context. The antigen is undetermined. Germline loops: CDR1 DFQATT, CDR2 SNEGSKA (reference sequence). The CDR3 has 13 residues. The source of the sample is a study of blood T cells in healthy people across ages. Findings and caveats of the study: Unsorted PBMCs ruled out conclusive naive versus antigen-experienced comparison. The diversity estimates, figures obtained from one million T cells, were considered underestimates.

Through a sample-barcoded 5' primer and a J-beta primer mix, a second PCR was run for roughly 6 to 11 cycles. Every cDNA molecule bore a tag from a template-switch adaptor containing 12 random nucleotides. TCRdb recomputed calls from the 5' RACE reads with MiXCR, one row per CDR3 protein. The sample carries 550,000 to 750,000 distinct CDR3 sequences, 20% to 25% recorded once. This TCR came from a man aged 65-85 years in good health. Sequencing was done on a sample of blood. The chain couples TRBV20-1 to TRBJ2-5, with TRBD1 as a possible D gene (6 bases). The J call may be in error: the DNA end matches TRBJ2-7 better. The CDR3 region is CSASGQQSYEQYF. CDR3 coding DNA: TGCAGTGCCTCGGGACAACAATCCTACGAGCAGTACTTC.